The clone carrying this TCR beta chain occurred once. A single record per CDR3 protein comes from TCRdb applying MiXCR to the RT-PCR reads. Counted here are about 960,000 distinct CDR3 sequences, more than 15% occurring once; the ten biggest clones make up roughly 6.4%. The data originate from a study of patients and donors after allogeneic stem cell transplantation. This CDR3 region has 12 residues. Germline V gene lookup returns CDR1 SGHRS and CDR2 YFSETQ. V dropped 4 bases and J dropped 4 bases, with 7 bases sitting between them. The clonotype was recovered from a human donor who was either an allogeneic HSCT recipient or a stem cell or donor lymphocyte infusion donor (not recorded which). It is not recorded whose cells these are; they may come from a transplant donor. The chain has TRBV5-1 and TRBJ2-3; D is ambiguous. The specimen sequenced was blood, either unsorted or a sorted T cell fraction (not recorded which). CDR3 amino acids: CASSLHPDTQYF. CDR3 nucleotides: TGCGCCAGCAGCCTTCACCCAGATACGCAGTATTTT.